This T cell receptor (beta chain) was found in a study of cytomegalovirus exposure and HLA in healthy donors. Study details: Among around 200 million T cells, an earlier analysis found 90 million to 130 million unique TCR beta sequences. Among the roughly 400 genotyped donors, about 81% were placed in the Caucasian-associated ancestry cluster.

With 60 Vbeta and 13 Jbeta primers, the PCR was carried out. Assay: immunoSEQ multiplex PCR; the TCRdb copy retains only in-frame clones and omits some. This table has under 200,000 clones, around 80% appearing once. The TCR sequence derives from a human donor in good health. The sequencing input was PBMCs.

CDR3 bases: TGTGCCAGCAGTGAATACGGGGTGGGCAATCAGCCCCAGCATTTT. Translation: CASSEYGVGNQPQHF. The V gene is TRBV2, the J gene TRBJ1-5; D gene uncertain. The V gene lost 2 bases and the J gene lost 2 bases, with 10 bases spanning the gap. The CDR3 totals 15 residues. The germline CDR1 and CDR2 sequences are SNHLY and FYNNEI.